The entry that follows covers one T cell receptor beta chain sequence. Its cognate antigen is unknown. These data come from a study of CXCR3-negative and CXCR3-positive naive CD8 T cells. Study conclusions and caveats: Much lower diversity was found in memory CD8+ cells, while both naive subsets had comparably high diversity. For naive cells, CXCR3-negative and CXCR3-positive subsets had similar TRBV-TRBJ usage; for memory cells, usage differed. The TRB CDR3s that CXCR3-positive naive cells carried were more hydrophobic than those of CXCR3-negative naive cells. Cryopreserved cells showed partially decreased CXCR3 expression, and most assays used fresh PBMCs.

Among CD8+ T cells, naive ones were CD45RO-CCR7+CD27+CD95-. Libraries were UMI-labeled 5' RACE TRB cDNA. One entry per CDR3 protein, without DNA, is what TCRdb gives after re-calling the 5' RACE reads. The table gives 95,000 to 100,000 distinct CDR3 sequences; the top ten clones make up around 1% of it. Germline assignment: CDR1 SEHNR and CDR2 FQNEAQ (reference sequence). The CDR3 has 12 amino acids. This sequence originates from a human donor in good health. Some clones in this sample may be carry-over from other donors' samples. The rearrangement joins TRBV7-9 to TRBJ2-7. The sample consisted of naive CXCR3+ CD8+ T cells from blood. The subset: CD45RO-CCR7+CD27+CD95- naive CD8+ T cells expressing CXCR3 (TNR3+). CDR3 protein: CASSLANHEQYF.